This TCR beta chain was profiled in a study of long-term antiretroviral therapy in people with HIV. Study context: Specimens dating back about a decade before the 2015 immediate-ART recommendation are the oldest included.

Sequencing used immunoSEQ v3.0 at survey level. Using immunoSEQ multiplex PCR, the repertoire was profiled, and TCRdb retains in-frame clones only, with some absent. The sample includes tens of thousands of clones, 90% to 95% seen only once; the top ten take 2.7%. Germline CDR1 and CDR2: LNHDA and SQIVND (reference sequence). V shed 7 bases and J 4 bases; nucleotides not matched to a gene: 7. The CDR3 is made up of 15 amino acids. Regarding the study as a whole: There were no data on ART adherence, viral resistance or therapy changes, a gap that limits inferences about post-ART repertoire changes. Versus controls, repertoires in people with HIV had narrower CDR3 length ranges. Clones with expansion before ART led the repertoire at all time points.

Points on this clone: Antigen specificity is unknown.

The sequencing used unsorted PBMCs, collected 7.4 years after starting antiretroviral therapy. The sequence derives from a man aged 45-65 years with HIV. The chain combines TRBV19 with TRBJ1-6, with 7 bases fitting TRBD1. CDR3 amino acids: CASTLGTAYNSPLHF. CDR3 nucleotides: TGTGCCAGTACCCTCGGGACAGCGTATAATTCACCCCTCCACTTT.